This T cell receptor beta chain derives from a study of T cell responses to AZD1222 COVID-19 vaccine. As regards this clone: As yet, its antigen is unknown.

Findings and limits, study-wide: Repertoires were collected only later (after the peak T cell response had occurred). Nearly half of spike-specific TCRs reportedly target unmutated variant regions. White British donors predominated, females outnumbered males, and clonal diversity was possibly underestimated.

Sequenced by immunoSEQ multiplex PCR; TCRdb stores in-frame clones only, minus some. The data hold fewer than 90,000 clones, with about 90% observed a single time. This CDR3 is built from 13 residues. Trimming cost V 4 bases and J 3 bases, with 4 bases left between them. Germline CDR1 is MNHEY and CDR2 is SVGEGT. Pooled in the analysis were second doses at about 4 or about 12 weeks. This TCR derives from an adult who received the AZD1222 COVID-19 vaccine. Sample: peripheral blood, taken 28 days after the second AZD1222 dose. The genes are TRBV6-2 or TRBV6-3 and TRBJ1-6, with D unclear. The CDR3 spells CASSWDYNSPLHF. CDR3 bases: TGTGCCAGCAGTTGGGACTATAATTCACCCCTCCACTTT.